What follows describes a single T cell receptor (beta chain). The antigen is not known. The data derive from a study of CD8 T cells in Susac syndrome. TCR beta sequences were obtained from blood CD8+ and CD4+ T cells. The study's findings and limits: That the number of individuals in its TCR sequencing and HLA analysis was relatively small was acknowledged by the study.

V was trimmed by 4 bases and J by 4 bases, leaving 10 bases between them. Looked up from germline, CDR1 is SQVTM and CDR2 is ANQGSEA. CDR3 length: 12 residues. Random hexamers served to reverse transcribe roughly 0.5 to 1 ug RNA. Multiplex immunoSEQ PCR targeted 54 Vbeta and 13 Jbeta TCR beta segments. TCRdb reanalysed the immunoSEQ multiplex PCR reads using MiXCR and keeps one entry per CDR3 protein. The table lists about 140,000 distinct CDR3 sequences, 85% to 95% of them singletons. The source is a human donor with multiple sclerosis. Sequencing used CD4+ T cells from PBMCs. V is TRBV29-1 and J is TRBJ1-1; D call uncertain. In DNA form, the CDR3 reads TGCAGCGTTGCCAAGGGCGGCACTGAAGCTTTCTTT. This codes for CSVAKGGTEAFF.